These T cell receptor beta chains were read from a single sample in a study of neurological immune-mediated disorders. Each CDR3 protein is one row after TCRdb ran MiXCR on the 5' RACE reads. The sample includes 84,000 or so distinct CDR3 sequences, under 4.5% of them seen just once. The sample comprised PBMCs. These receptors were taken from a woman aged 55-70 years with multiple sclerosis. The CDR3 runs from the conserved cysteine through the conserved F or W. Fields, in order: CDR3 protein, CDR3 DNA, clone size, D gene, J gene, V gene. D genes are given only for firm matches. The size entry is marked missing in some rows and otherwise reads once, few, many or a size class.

CDR3 protein: CASSLVVSPVELFF; CDR3 DNA: TGTGCCAGCAGCTTAGTAGTAAGCCCCGTAGAGCTGTTTTTT; clone size: many; D gene: .; J gene: TRBJ2-2; V gene: TRBV7-2
CDR3 protein: CASSPSPAEQYF; CDR3 DNA: TGTGCCAGCAGCCCCTCTCCCGCCGAGCAGTACTTC; clone size: many; D gene: .; J gene: TRBJ2-7; V gene: TRBV28
CDR3 protein: CSARAPGPYTQYF; CDR3 DNA: TGCAGTGCTAGAGCGCCGGGACCATATACGCAGTATTTT; clone size: many; D gene: .; J gene: TRBJ2-3; V gene: TRBV20-1
CDR3 protein: CASTYRQGAKDTQYF; CDR3 DNA: TGTGCCAGCACCTATCGCCAGGGGGCCAAAGATACGCAGTATTTT; clone size: many; D gene: TRBD1; J gene: TRBJ2-3; V gene: TRBV6-6
CDR3 protein: CASSYPGLTQETQYF; CDR3 DNA: TGTGCCAGCAGCTATCCGGGACTAACACAAGAGACCCAGTACTTC; clone size: many; D gene: TRBD2; J gene: TRBJ2-5; V gene: TRBV7-2
CDR3 protein: CATSDRADGGQFF; CDR3 DNA: TGTGCCACCAGTGATAGAGCTGATGGTGGGCAGTTCTTC; clone size: many; D gene: .; J gene: TRBJ2-1; V gene: TRBV24-1
CDR3 protein: CASSLTGTAKNIQYF; CDR3 DNA: TGTGCCAGCAGTTTGACAGGGACAGCCAAAAACATTCAGTACTTC; clone size: many; D gene: TRBD1; J gene: TRBJ2-4; V gene: TRBV6-5
CDR3 protein: CSVESGLSYNEQFF; CDR3 DNA: TGCAGCGTTGAATCGGGACTATCCTACAATGAGCAGTTCTTC; clone size: many; D gene: TRBD2; J gene: TRBJ2-1; V gene: TRBV29-1
CDR3 protein: CASRLGLAGGIDTQYF; CDR3 DNA: TGTGCCAGCAGACTCGGACTAGCGGGGGGGATAGATACGCAGTATTTT; clone size: many; D gene: TRBD2; J gene: TRBJ2-3; V gene: TRBV28
CDR3 protein: CSATPIGHNNEQFF; CDR3 DNA: TGCAGTGCTACCCCAATAGGGCACAACAATGAGCAGTTCTTC; clone size: many; D gene: .; J gene: TRBJ2-1; V gene: TRBV20-1
CDR3 protein: CASRRPLGDKNTEAFF; CDR3 DNA: TGTGCCAGCAGAAGACCGCTCGGGGATAAGAACACTGAAGCTTTCTTT; clone size: many; D gene: .; J gene: TRBJ1-1; V gene: TRBV27
CDR3 protein: CSVDRDGYTF; CDR3 DNA: TGCAGCGTTGACAGGGACGGCTACACCTTC; clone size: many; D gene: .; J gene: TRBJ1-2; V gene: TRBV29-1
CDR3 protein: CASSLGQVDEAFF; CDR3 DNA: TGTGCCAGCTCACTCGGACAGGTTGATGAAGCTTTCTTT; clone size: many; D gene: TRBD1; J gene: TRBJ1-1; V gene: TRBV18
CDR3 protein: CAIKGGDRQPQHF; CDR3 DNA: TGTGCCATCAAAGGTGGGGACAGGCAGCCCCAGCATTTT; clone size: many; D gene: TRBD1; J gene: TRBJ1-5; V gene: TRBV10-3
CDR3 protein: CASAPQAPSKQFF; CDR3 DNA: TGTGCCAGCGCCCCCCAGGCGCCCTCAAAGCAGTTCTTC; clone size: many; D gene: .; J gene: TRBJ2-1; V gene: TRBV6-2/TRBV6-3
CDR3 protein: CASSYRDRVYEQYF; CDR3 DNA: TGTGCCAGCAGCTACCGGGACAGAGTCTACGAGCAGTACTTC; clone size: many; D gene: TRBD1; J gene: TRBJ2-7; V gene: TRBV7-8
CDR3 protein: CASSQGQGNYEQYF; CDR3 DNA: TGTGCCAGCAGCCAAGGACAGGGTAATTACGAGCAGTACTTC; clone size: many; D gene: TRBD1; J gene: TRBJ2-7; V gene: TRBV4-2
CDR3 protein: CSARRVSSGNTIYF; CDR3 DNA: TGCAGTGCCCGAAGAGTAAGCTCTGGAAACACCATATATTTT; clone size: many; D gene: .; J gene: TRBJ1-3; V gene: TRBV20-1
CDR3 protein: CASSYQGIQEKLFF; CDR3 DNA: TGCGCCAGCTCCTACCAGGGTATTCAGGAAAAACTGTTTTTT; clone size: many; D gene: .; J gene: TRBJ1-4; V gene: TRBV5-1
CDR3 protein: CASSSTAQGPNEKLFF; CDR3 DNA: TGCGCCAGCAGCTCGACTGCACAGGGGCCGAATGAAAAACTGTTTTTT; clone size: many; D gene: TRBD1; J gene: TRBJ1-4; V gene: TRBV5-1
CDR3 protein: CASSYVRGEQYF; CDR3 DNA: TGTGCCAGCAGTTACGTTCGCGGGGAGCAGTACTTC; clone size: many; D gene: .; J gene: TRBJ2-7; V gene: TRBV6-5
CDR3 protein: CSGEDRDYNEQFF; CDR3 DNA: TGCAGTGGGGAGGACAGAGATTACAATGAGCAGTTCTTC; clone size: many; D gene: .; J gene: TRBJ2-1; V gene: TRBV20-1
CDR3 protein: CASSLWGSEAFF; CDR3 DNA: TGTGCCAGCAGCTTATGGGGATCTGAAGCTTTCTTT; clone size: many; D gene: .; J gene: TRBJ1-1; V gene: TRBV7-2
CDR3 protein: CSANEGGESYEQYF; CDR3 DNA: TGCAGTGCGAATGAAGGAGGGGAATCCTACGAGCAGTACTTC; clone size: many; D gene: .; J gene: TRBJ2-7; V gene: TRBV20-1
CDR3 protein: CASSVAQEGPVPDYGYTF; CDR3 DNA: TGTGCCAGCAGCGTAGCCCAGGAGGGTCCGGTACCGGACTATGGCTACACCTTC; clone size: many; D gene: .; J gene: TRBJ1-2; V gene: TRBV9
CDR3 protein: CASSSIRTSALGETQYF; CDR3 DNA: TGTGCCAGCAGCTCCATTCGAACCTCCGCTTTGGGGGAGACCCAGTACTTC; clone size: many; D gene: .; J gene: TRBJ2-5; V gene: TRBV7-6
CDR3 protein: CASSTFGGGSSGANVLTF; CDR3 DNA: TGTGCCAGCAGCACCTTCGGGGGGGGCAGCTCTGGGGCCAACGTCCTGACTTTC; clone size: many; D gene: TRBD2; J gene: TRBJ2-6; V gene: TRBV7-9
CDR3 protein: CASSFLTYEQYF; CDR3 DNA: TGTGCCAGCAGCTTCCTCACCTACGAGCAGTACTTC; clone size: many; D gene: .; J gene: TRBJ2-7; V gene: TRBV7-9
CDR3 protein: CASSLEDSNEQFF; CDR3 DNA: TGCGCCAGCAGCTTGGAGGACAGCAATGAGCAGTTCTTC; clone size: many; D gene: .; J gene: TRBJ2-1; V gene: TRBV5-1
CDR3 protein: CASRRQGANGYTF; CDR3 DNA: TGTGCCAGCAGGAGACAGGGGGCCAATGGCTACACCTTC; clone size: many; D gene: TRBD1; J gene: TRBJ1-2; V gene: TRBV6-5
CDR3 protein: CASVAGTSGVRADTQYF; CDR3 DNA: TGCGCCAGTGTTGCCGGGACTAGCGGGGTTCGAGCAGATACGCAGTATTTT; clone size: many; D gene: TRBD2; J gene: TRBJ2-3; V gene: TRBV5-1
CDR3 protein: CASSYGQGPNQPQHF; CDR3 DNA: TGTGCCAGCAGTTACGGCCAGGGGCCAAATCAGCCCCAGCATTTT; clone size: many; D gene: .; J gene: TRBJ1-5; V gene: TRBV6-5
CDR3 protein: CAISTSGLNTDTQYF; CDR3 DNA: TGTGCCATCAGCACTAGCGGGTTGAACACAGATACGCAGTATTTT; clone size: many; D gene: TRBD2; J gene: TRBJ2-3; V gene: TRBV10-3
CDR3 protein: CASSPDRVGRDEQFF; CDR3 DNA: TGCGCCAGCAGCCCGGACAGGGTAGGACGCGATGAGCAGTTCTTC; clone size: many; D gene: TRBD1; J gene: TRBJ2-1; V gene: TRBV5-1
CDR3 protein: CASSLSERRGPVFYGYTF; CDR3 DNA: TGCGCCAGCAGCCTGTCGGAGAGGAGGGGGCCCGTCTTCTATGGCTACACCTTC; clone size: many; D gene: TRBD1; J gene: TRBJ1-2; V gene: TRBV5-1
CDR3 protein: CSVERGGNTQYF; CDR3 DNA: TGCAGCGTTGAACGGGGGGGGAATACGCAGTATTTT; clone size: many; D gene: TRBD2; J gene: TRBJ2-3; V gene: TRBV29-1
CDR3 protein: CASSPWEGTGSGQPQHF; CDR3 DNA: TGTGCCAGCAGCCCCTGGGAGGGCACGGGTTCTGGTCAGCCCCAGCATTTT; clone size: many; D gene: .; J gene: TRBJ1-5; V gene: TRBV7-9
CDR3 protein: CASSTKGRIGNTIYF; CDR3 DNA: TGTGCCAGCAGTACAAAAGGGAGGATCGGAAACACCATATATTTT; clone size: few; D gene: .; J gene: TRBJ1-3; V gene: TRBV12-3/TRBV12-4
CDR3 protein: CSARGFLARTGELFF; CDR3 DNA: TGCAGTGCTAGAGGCTTCTTGGCTAGAACAGGGGAGCTGTTTTTT; clone size: .; D gene: .; J gene: TRBJ2-2; V gene: TRBV20-1
CDR3 protein: CASSRLGRGDIQYF; CDR3 DNA: TGCGCCAGCAGCCGTCTGGGGCGCGGGGACATTCAGTACTTC; clone size: many; D gene: .; J gene: TRBJ2-4; V gene: TRBV5-1
CDR3 protein: CASNSGYF; CDR3 DNA: TGTGCCAGCAACTCCGGGTACTTC; clone size: many; D gene: .; J gene: TRBJ2-5; V gene: TRBV12-3/TRBV12-4
CDR3 protein: CASSHSNEQYF; CDR3 DNA: TGTGCCAGCAGCCATAGCAACGAGCAGTACTTC; clone size: many; D gene: .; J gene: TRBJ2-7; V gene: TRBV6-5
CDR3 protein: CASSLTNRGSSYEQYF; CDR3 DNA: TGTGCCAGCAGCCTCACCAACAGGGGGTCATCCTACGAGCAGTACTTC; clone size: few; D gene: TRBD1; J gene: TRBJ2-7; V gene: TRBV5-5
CDR3 protein: CSVSLHQETQYF; CDR3 DNA: TGCAGCGTCAGCCTCCACCAAGAGACCCAGTACTTC; clone size: many; D gene: .; J gene: TRBJ2-5; V gene: TRBV29-1
CDR3 protein: CSATGTSVGTDTQYF; CDR3 DNA: TGCAGTGCTACGGGTACGTCTGTCGGCACAGATACGCAGTATTTT; clone size: medium-sized; D gene: .; J gene: TRBJ2-3; V gene: TRBV20-1
CDR3 protein: CSARDSHSGGADTQYF; CDR3 DNA: TGCAGTGCTAGAGATTCCCATAGCGGGGGGGCAGATACGCAGTATTTT; clone size: many; D gene: TRBD2; J gene: TRBJ2-3; V gene: TRBV20-1
CDR3 protein: CASSGRQGSNTEAFF; CDR3 DNA: TGCGCCAGCAGCGGGAGACAGGGGTCGAACACTGAAGCTTTCTTT; clone size: many; D gene: TRBD1; J gene: TRBJ1-1; V gene: TRBV5-1
CDR3 protein: CASSSYRGNEQYF; CDR3 DNA: TGTGCCAGCAGCTCCTACAGGGGCAACGAGCAGTACTTC; clone size: many; D gene: TRBD1; J gene: TRBJ2-7; V gene: TRBV5-5
CDR3 protein: CASSQESTGGNEQFF; CDR3 DNA: TGTGCCAGCAGCCAGGAAAGTACAGGGGGAAATGAGCAGTTCTTC; clone size: many; D gene: TRBD1; J gene: TRBJ2-1; V gene: TRBV3-1
CDR3 protein: CASSVGAQGSEQFF; CDR3 DNA: TGTGCCAGCAGCGTAGGGGCACAGGGGAGTGAGCAGTTCTTC; clone size: .; D gene: TRBD1; J gene: TRBJ2-1; V gene: TRBV9
CDR3 protein: CSARDPGVYTRTQYF; CDR3 DNA: TGCAGTGCTAGAGATCCGGGAGTCTATACTAGGACCCAGTACTTC; clone size: .; D gene: .; J gene: TRBJ2-5; V gene: TRBV20-1
CDR3 protein: CASSQRSSGNTIYF; CDR3 DNA: TGTGCCAGCAGCCAAAGGAGCTCTGGAAACACCATATATTTT; clone size: many; D gene: .; J gene: TRBJ1-3; V gene: TRBV12-3/TRBV12-4
CDR3 protein: CASILMDRAGTEAFF; CDR3 DNA: TGTGCCAGCATCTTAATGGACAGGGCAGGGACTGAAGCTTTCTTT; clone size: many; D gene: TRBD1; J gene: TRBJ1-1; V gene: TRBV6-6
CDR3 protein: CAISETERETQYF; CDR3 DNA: TGTGCCATCAGTGAAACCGAGAGGGAGACCCAGTACTTC; clone size: many; D gene: .; J gene: TRBJ2-5; V gene: TRBV10-3
CDR3 protein: CASRRDRGISTFF; CDR3 DNA: TGTGCCAGCCGAAGAGACAGAGGTATCTCAACTTTCTTT; clone size: many; D gene: .; J gene: TRBJ1-1; V gene: TRBV5-6